This T cell receptor beta chain derives from a study of human T cells and chemical hapten exposure. About the study: The sensitizing agent was 2% DPC, placed on about 2 cm by about 2 cm of upper inner arm skin.

As for this clonotype: Its antigen is unidentified.

Study-wide results and limits: In the PT1 data, expanded TCR counts showed a positive correlation with patch test score.

Time point noted: patch test 1, 2 weeks after DPC sensitization. As for treatment: therapeutic diphenylcyclopropenone sensitization with weekly scalp DPC. Prior to application of each patch test, blood was drawn. In the study's own analysis: Samples had a median of around 96,000 TCRs, ranging roughly 23,224 to 700,000. TCRdb redid the calling of the RACE reads with MiXCR, one entry per CDR3 protein. These V and J calls are TCRdb output, not the study's own analysis. The sample carries 300,000 to 400,000 distinct CDR3 sequences, 6% to 8.5% recorded once. The TCR originated in a woman between 18 and 30 years old with alopecia areata. Some clones in this sample may be carry-over from other donors' samples. Source: whole blood, taken in connection with sensitization to the hapten diphenylcyclopropenone (DPC).

CDR3 sequence: CASSIPVSGANVLTF. The CDR3 DNA reads as TGTGCCAGTAGTATACCTGTCTCTGGGGCCAACGTCCTGACTTTC. The chain uses TRBV19 and TRBJ2-6; D not resolved. Between the trimmed V and J ends, which lost 2 bases and 0 bases, there was a span of 5 bases. The germline gives CDR1 LNHDA, CDR2 SQIVND (reference sequence). CDR3 length equals 15 residues.